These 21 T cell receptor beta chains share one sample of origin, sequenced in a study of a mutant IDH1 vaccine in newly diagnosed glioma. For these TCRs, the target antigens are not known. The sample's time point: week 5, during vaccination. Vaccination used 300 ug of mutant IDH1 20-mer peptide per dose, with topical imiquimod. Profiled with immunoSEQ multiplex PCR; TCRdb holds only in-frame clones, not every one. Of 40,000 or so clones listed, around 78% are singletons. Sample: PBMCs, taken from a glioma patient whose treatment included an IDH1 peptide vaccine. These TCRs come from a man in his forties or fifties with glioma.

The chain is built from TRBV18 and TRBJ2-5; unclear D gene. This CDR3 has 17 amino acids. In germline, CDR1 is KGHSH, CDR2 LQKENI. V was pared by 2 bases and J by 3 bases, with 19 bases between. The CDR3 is CASSPGLGWIPEETQYF. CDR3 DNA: TGTGCCAGCTCACCAGGGTTGGGATGGATCCCAGAAGAGACCCAGTACTTC.

The CDR3 reads CASSYSERYGYTF. Here the CDR3 DNA reads TGTGCCAGCAGTTACTCAGAGAGATATGGCTACACCTTC. The V and J genes are TRBV6-5 and TRBJ1-2; no firm D call. CDR1 is MNHEY and CDR2 is SVGAGI in the germline V gene. The V and J ends lost 0 bases and 5 bases respectively, with 7 bases between them. The CDR3 is made up of 13 amino acids.

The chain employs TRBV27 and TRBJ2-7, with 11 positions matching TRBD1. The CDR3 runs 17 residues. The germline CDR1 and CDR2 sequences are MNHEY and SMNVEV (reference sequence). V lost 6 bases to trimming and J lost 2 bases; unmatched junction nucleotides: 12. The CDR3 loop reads CASSKTRTGGLPYEQYF. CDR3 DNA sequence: TGTGCCAGCAGCAAAACCCGGACAGGGGGCTTACCCTACGAGCAGTACTTC.

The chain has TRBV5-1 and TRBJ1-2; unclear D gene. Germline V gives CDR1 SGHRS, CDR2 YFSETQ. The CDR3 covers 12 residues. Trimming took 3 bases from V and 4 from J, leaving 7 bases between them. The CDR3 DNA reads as TGCGCCAGCAGCTCGATCGGCTATGGCTACACCTTC. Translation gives CASSSIGYGYTF.

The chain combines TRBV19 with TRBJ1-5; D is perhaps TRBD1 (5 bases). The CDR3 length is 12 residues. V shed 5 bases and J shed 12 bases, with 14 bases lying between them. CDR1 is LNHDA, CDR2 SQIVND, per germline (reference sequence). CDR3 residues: CASSPGGRNQHF. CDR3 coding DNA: TGTGCCAGTAGTCCGGGGGGGAGAAACCAGCATTTT.

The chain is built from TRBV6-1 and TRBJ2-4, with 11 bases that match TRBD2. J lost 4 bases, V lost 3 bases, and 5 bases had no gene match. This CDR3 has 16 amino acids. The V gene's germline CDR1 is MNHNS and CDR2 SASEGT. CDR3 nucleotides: TGTGCCAGCAGTGAGTTCGGGACTAGCGGTAAAAACATTCAGTACTTC. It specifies CASSEFGTSGKNIQYF.

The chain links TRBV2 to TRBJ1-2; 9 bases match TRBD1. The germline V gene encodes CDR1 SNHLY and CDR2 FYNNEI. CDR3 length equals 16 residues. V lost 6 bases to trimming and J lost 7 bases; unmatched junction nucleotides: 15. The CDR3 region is CASSPGQGSIKSGYTF. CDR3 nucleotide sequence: TGTGCCAGCAGCCCGGGACAGGGCTCAATCAAAAGTGGCTACACCTTC. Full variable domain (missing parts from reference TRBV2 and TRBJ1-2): EPEVTQTPSHQVTQMGQEVILRCVPISNHLYFYWYRQILGQKVEFLVSFYNNEISEKSEIFDDQFSVERPDGSNFTLKIRSTKLEDSAMYFCASSPGQGSIKSGYTFGSGTRLTVV.

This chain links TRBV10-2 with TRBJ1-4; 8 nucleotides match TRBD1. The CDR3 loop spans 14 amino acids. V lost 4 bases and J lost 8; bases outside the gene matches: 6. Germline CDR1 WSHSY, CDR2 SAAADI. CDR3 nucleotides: TGCGCCAGCAGTGGTGGACAGGGCGACGAAAAACTGTTTTTT. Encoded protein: CASSGGQGDEKLFF.

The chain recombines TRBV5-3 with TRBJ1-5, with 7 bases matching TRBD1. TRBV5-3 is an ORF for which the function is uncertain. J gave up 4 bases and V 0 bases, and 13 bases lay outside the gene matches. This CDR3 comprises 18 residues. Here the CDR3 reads CARSLESRGTVLNQPQHF. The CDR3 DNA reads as TGTGCCAGAAGCTTGGAGAGCCGCGGGACAGTGTTAAATCAGCCCCAGCATTTT.

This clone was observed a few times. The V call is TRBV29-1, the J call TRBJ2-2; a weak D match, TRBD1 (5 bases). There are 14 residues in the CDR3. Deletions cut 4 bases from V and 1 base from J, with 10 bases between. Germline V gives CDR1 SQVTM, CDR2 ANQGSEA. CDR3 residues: CSVGTGLNTGELFF. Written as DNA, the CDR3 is TGCAGCGTTGGTACAGGATTGAACACCGGGGAGCTGTTTTTT.

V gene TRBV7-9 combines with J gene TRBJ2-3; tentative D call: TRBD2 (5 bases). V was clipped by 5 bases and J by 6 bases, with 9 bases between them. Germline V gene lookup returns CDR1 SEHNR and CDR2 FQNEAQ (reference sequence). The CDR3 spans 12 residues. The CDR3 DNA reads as TGTGCCAGCAGCCCTCCGGGGGATACGCAGTATTTT. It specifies CASSPPGDTQYF.

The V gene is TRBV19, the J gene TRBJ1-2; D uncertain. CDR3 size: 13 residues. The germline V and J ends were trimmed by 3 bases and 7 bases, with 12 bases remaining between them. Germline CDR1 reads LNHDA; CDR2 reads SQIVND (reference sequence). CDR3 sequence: CASSMGGSGGYTF. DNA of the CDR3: TGTGCCAGTAGTATGGGAGGGAGCGGTGGCTACACCTTC.

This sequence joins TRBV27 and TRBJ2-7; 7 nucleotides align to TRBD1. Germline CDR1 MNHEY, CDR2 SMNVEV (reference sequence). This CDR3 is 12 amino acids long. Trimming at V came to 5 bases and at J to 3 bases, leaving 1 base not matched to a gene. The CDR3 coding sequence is TGTGCCAGCAGTAGGACAGGCTACGAGCAGTACTTC. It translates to CASSRTGYEQYF.

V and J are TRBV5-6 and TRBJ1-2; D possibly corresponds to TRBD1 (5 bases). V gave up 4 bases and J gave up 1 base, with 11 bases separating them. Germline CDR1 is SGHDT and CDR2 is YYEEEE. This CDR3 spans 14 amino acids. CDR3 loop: CASSPARGNYGYTF. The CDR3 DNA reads TGTGCCAGCAGCCCCGCGAGGGGTAACTATGGCTACACCTTC.

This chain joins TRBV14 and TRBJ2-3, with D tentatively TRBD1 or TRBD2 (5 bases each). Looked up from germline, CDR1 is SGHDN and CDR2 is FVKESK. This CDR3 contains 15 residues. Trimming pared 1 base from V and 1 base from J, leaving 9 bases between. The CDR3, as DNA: TGTGCCAGCAGCCAAGTGGGGGTGGGCACAGATACGCAGTATTTT. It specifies CASSQVGVGTDTQYF. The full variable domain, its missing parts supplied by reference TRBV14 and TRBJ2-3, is EAGVTQFPSHSVIEKGQTVTLRCDPISGHDNLYWYRRVMGKEIKFLLHFVKESKQDESGMPNNRFLAERTGGTYSTLKVQPAELEDSGVYFCASSQVGVGTDTQYFGPGTRLTVL.

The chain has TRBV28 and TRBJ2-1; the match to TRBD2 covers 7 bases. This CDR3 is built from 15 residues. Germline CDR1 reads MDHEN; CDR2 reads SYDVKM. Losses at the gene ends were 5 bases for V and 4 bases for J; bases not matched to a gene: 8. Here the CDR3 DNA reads TGTGCCAGCAGTGGGAGGGCAGCGACTTACAATGAGCAGTTCTTC. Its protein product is CASSGRAATYNEQFF. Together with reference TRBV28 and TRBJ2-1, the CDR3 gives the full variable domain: DVKVTQSSRYLVKRTGEKVFLECVQDMDHENMFWYRQDPGLGLRLIYFSYDVKMKEKGDIPEGYSVSREKKERFSLILESASTNQTSMYLCASSGRAATYNEQFFGPGTRLTVL.

CDR3 DNA: TGTGCCAGCAGCTTAGTTTGGAACACCGGGGAGCTGTTTTTT. Protein: CASSLVWNTGELFF. The V call is TRBV7-2, the J call TRBJ2-2; D remains ambiguous. Trimming removed 1 base from V and 1 base from J, with 4 bases in between. The CDR3 is 14 amino acids. The germline CDR1 and CDR2 sequences are SGHTA and FQGNSA.

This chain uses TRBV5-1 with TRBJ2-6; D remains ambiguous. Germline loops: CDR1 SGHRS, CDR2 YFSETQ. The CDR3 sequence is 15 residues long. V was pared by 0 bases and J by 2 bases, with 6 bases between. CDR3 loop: CASSLVAAGANVLTF. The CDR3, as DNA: TGCGCCAGCAGCTTGGTGGCAGCTGGGGCCAACGTCCTGACTTTC.

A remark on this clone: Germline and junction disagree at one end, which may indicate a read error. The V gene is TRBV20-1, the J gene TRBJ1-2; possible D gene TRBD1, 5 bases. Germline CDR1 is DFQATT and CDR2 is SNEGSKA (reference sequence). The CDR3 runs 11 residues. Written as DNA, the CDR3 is TGCAGTGCTAGATTGGGGCAGGCCACCATCTTC. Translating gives CSARLGQATIF.

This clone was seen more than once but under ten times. DNA for the CDR3: TGTGCCAGCAGCTCCCGGGCTAAGGGGGGCTATGGCTACACCTTC. Its translation is CASSSRAKGGYGYTF. This chain joins TRBV5-6 and TRBJ1-2, with D tentatively TRBD1 (6 bases). Trimming took 3 bases from V and 4 from J, leaving 16 bases between them. Germline loops: CDR1 SGHDT, CDR2 YYEEEE. The CDR3 extends over 15 amino acids.

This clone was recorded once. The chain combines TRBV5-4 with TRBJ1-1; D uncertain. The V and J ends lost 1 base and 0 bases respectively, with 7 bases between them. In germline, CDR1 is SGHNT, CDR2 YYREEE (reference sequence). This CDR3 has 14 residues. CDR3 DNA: TGTGCCAGCAGCTTGAGAGGGATGAACACTGAAGCTTTCTTT. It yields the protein CASSLRGMNTEAFF.